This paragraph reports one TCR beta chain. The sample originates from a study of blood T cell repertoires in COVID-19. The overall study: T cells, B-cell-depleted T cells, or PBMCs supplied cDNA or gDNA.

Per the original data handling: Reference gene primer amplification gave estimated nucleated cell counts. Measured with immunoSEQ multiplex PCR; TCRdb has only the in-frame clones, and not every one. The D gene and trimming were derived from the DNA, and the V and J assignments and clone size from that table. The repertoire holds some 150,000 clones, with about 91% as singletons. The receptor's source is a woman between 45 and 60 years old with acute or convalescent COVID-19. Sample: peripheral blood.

CDR3 bases: TGTGCCAGCAGTTTCGGGACAGCATCTGGCTACACCTTC. The encoded protein is CASSFGTASGYTF. This chain uses TRBV6-6 with TRBJ1-2; TRBD1 aligns across 7 bases. The junction had 6 bases not matched to a gene; V was cut back by 4 bases and J by 7 bases. The CDR3 is made up of 13 amino acids. CDR1 MNHNY and CDR2 SVGAGI come from the germline V gene (reference sequence).